Presented here are 8 T cell receptor beta chains from one specimen sequenced in a study of glioma-infiltrating T cells. TCR alpha and beta CDR3 regions were amplified from RNA using iRepertoire nested multiplex PCR. TCRdb used MiXCR to reprocess the multiplex PCR reads, holding one entry per CDR3 protein. This sample yields around 93,000 distinct CDR3 sequences, of which approximately 40% are seen a single time; around two fifths belongs to the top ten. Material for sequencing was glioma tissue, nonneoplastic brain tissue, or PBMCs (not recorded which). The receptor source for this set is a human donor with low-grade glioma or glioblastoma, undergoing nonglioma brain surgery, or in good health (not recorded which).

This clonotype has at least ten counts. CDR3 nucleotide sequence: TGCAGCGTTGCCGGGGCGACGAACGCGGGAACCGGGGAGCTGTTTTTT. Residues: CSVAGATNAGTGELFF. The gene calls are TRBV29-1 and TRBJ2-2; possibly TRBD2 for D (6 bases). CDR1 and CDR2 from the germline V gene are SQVTM and ANQGSEA. The CDR3 is made up of 16 amino acids. The ends were cut back, 4 bases at V and 5 bases at J, with 20 bases in the middle.

This clonotype was counted many times. The genes are TRBV14 and TRBJ1-1, with D possibly being TRBD1 (5 bases). V dropped 0 bases and J dropped 11 bases, with 16 bases sitting between them. The length of the CDR3 is 14 residues. CDR1 and CDR2 (germline): SGHDN, FVKESK. CDR3 sequence reads: CASSQERGRGPAFF. CDR3 DNA sequence: TGTGCCAGCAGCCAAGAGAGGGGCCGAGGTCCGGCTTTCTTT.

This clonotype appeared many times. The chain is built from TRBV7-2 and TRBJ1-5; D is uncertain. Germline CDR1 is SGHTA and CDR2 is FQGNSA. V lost 0 bases and J lost 1, with 7 bases in between. The CDR3 totals 15 residues. The chain's CDR3 is CASSLAHGSNQPQHF. The CDR3 DNA follows: TGTGCCAGCAGCTTAGCTCACGGAAGCAATCAGCCCCAGCATTTT.

A few counts support this clonotype. The chain carries TRBV29-1 and TRBJ2-3; D may be TRBD1 (6 bases). The CDR3 has 15 amino acids. Germline values: CDR1 SQVTM, CDR2 ANQGSEA. V dropped 6 bases and J dropped 2 bases, with 18 bases sitting between them. CDR3 sequence (DNA): TGCAGCGTCTCAGGGCTTACAGGGCACACAGATACGCAGTATTTT. Translation: CSVSGLTGHTDTQYF.

This clonotype was detected once. The CDR3 end shows no conserved phenylalanine or tryptophan, and so a read error is likely. The chain uses TRBV4-1 and TRBJ1-5; maybe TRBD1 (5 bases). Trimming took off 4 bases at V and 0 bases at J, with 10 bases between the two ends. The CDR3 covers 15 residues. CDR1 and CDR2 (germline): MGHRA, YSYEKL. CDR3 nucleotide sequence: TGCGCCAGCAGCCCTCAGGGTTATAGCAATCAGCCCCAGCATTCT. This codes for CASSPQGYSNQPQHS.

With regard to this clonotype: The junction does not match germline at one end; this may be a read error. This chain links TRBV27 with TRBJ2-5; D is perhaps TRBD1 or TRBD2 (5 bases each). There are 13 residues in the CDR3. Germline V CDR1 and CDR2: MNHEY, SMNVEV (reference sequence). The CDR3 DNA reads as TGTGCCAGCAGTCCAATCGGGGCAGATACCCAGCACTTC. The encoded protein is CASSPIGADTQHF.

This clonotype has at least ten counts. Here the CDR3 reads CASSLPSNEQFF. CDR3 DNA: TGTGCCAGCAGTCTCCCCTCCAATGAGCAGTTCTTC. V and J are TRBV7-6 and TRBJ2-1; D remains ambiguous. Germline V gives CDR1 SGHVS, CDR2 FNYEAQ. The V gene lost 6 bases and the J gene lost 6 bases, with 9 bases spanning the gap. The CDR3 has 12 amino acids.

This clonotype was counted many times. The V and J genes are TRBV6-2 or TRBV6-3 and TRBJ2-7; D is perhaps TRBD2 (5 bases). Germline V gives CDR1 MNHEY, CDR2 SVGEGT. V dropped 6 bases and J dropped 5 bases, with 17 bases sitting between them. The CDR3 sequence is 14 residues long. As DNA, the CDR3 is TGTGCCAGCAGGTCAGGAGGAGTTACCCACGAGCAGTACTTC. Its protein is CASRSGGVTHEQYF.